This note documents a single T cell receptor (beta chain) sequence. The target antigen is unknown. The sample is drawn from a study of T cells in Graves' hyperthyroidism and ophthalmopathy. General study points: In the blood, most expanded thyroid clonotypes above 0.001 appeared as well.

From RNA transcripts, TCR beta CDR3 regions were amplified. The HTBI primer set was used in a first-round RT-PCR of the TCR CDR3. A single record per CDR3 protein comes from TCRdb applying MiXCR to the multiplex PCR reads. The sample yields about 740,000 distinct CDR3 sequences, approximately 14% seen once. The receptor was derived from a woman aged 18 to 35 with Graves' hyperthyroidism. The sequenced material came from blood.

CDR3 bases: TGCAGTGCCAAGGTTGGGAGTTGGACAGATACGCAGTATTTT. Residues: CSAKVGSWTDTQYF. The V gene is TRBV20-1, the J gene TRBJ2-3, with D maybe TRBD2 (5 bases). V dropped 6 bases and J dropped 3 bases, with 16 bases sitting between them. The CDR3 is 14 amino acids. Germline values: CDR1 DFQATT, CDR2 SNEGSKA (reference sequence).